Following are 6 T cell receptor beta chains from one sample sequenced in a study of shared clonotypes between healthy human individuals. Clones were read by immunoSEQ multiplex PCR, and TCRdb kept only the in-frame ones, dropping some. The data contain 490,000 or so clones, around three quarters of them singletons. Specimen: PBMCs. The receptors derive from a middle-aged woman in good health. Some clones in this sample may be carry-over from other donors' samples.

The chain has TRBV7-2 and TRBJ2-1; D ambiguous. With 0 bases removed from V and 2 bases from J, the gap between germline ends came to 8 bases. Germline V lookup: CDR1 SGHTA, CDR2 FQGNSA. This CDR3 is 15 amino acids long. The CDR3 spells CASSLAGGTYNEQFF. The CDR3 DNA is TGTGCCAGCAGCTTAGCCGGTGGAACCTACAATGAGCAGTTCTTC.

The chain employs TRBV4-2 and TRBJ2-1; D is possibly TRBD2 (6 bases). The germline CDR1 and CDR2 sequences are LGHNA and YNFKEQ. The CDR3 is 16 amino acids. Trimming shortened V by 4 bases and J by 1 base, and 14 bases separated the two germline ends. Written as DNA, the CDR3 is TGTGCCAGCAGCCGCACCCGGACTACTTCCTACAATGAGCAGTTCTTC. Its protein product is CASSRTRTTSYNEQFF.

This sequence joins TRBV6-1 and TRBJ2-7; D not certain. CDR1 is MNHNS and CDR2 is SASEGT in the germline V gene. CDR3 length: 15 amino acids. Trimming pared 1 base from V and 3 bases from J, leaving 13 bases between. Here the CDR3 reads CASSEVPTQDYEQYF. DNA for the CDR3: TGTGCCAGCAGTGAAGTTCCTACCCAAGACTACGAGCAGTACTTC.

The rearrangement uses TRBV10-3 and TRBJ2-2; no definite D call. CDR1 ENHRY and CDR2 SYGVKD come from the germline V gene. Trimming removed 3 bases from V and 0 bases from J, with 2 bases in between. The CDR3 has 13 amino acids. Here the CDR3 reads CAISEPNTGELFF. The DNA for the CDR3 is TGTGCCATCAGTGAACCGAACACCGGGGAGCTGTTTTTT.

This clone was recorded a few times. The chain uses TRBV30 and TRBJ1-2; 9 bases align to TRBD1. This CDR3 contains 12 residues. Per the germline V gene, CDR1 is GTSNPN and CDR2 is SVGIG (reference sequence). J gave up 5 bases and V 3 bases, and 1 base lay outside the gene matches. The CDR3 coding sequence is TGTGCCTGGAGCGGACAGGGGTATGGCTACACCTTC. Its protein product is CAWSGQGYGYTF.

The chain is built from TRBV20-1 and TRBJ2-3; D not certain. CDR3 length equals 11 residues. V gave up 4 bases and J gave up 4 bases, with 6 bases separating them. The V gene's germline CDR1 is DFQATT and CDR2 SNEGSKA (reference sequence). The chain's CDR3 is CSATLADTQYF. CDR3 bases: TGCAGTGCTACATTGGCAGATACGCAGTATTTT.